Below, one TCR beta chain is given with its context. This specimen comes from a study of blood T cells in healthy people across ages. A sample-barcoded 5' primer and a J-beta primer mix were used in a second PCR of roughly 6 to 12 cycles. TCRdb passed the 5' RACE reads through MiXCR, listing each CDR3 protein once. The sample lists roughly 2 million distinct CDR3 sequences, roughly 52% seen once, with more than 2% in the top ten. Deletions cut 5 bases from V and 2 bases from J, with 28 bases between. CDR3 length equals 19 residues. CDR1 SGHRS and CDR2 YFSETQ come from the germline V gene. The chain couples TRBV5-1 to TRBJ1-1; TRBD1 might be the D (5 bases). The sample was blood. The receptor was isolated from a woman in her thirties or forties in good health. The CDR3 reads CASRIKGRGGERANTEAFF. The CDR3 region has the DNA TGCGCCAGCAGAATCAAAGGCCGGGGCGGGGAAAGGGCCAACACTGAAGCTTTCTTT.